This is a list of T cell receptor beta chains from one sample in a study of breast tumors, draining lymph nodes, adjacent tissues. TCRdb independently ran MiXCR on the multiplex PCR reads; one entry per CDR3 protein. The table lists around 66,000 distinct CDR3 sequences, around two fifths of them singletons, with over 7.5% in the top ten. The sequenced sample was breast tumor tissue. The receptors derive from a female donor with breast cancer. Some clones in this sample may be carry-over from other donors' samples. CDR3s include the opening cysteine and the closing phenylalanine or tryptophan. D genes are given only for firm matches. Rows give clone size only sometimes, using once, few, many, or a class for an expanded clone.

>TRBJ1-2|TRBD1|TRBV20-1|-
TGCAGTGCCAGGACAGGGGACTATGGCCACACCTTC
CSARTGDYGHTF
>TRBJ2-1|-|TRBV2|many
TGTGCCAGCAGGGGGGGCAGGGGCTCCTACAATGAGCAGTTCTTC
CASRGGRGSYNEQFF
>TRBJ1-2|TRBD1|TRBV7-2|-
TGTGCCAGCAGCTTACGCCGGACAGGGGCCGGGAATGGCTACACCTTC
CASSLRRTGAGNGYTF
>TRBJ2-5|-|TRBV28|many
TGTGCCAGCAGTACCAACTCTGGACTCGGTTCTGACTTC
CASSTNSGLGSDF
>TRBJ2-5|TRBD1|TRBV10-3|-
TGTGCCATCAACGACAGGGGGTCCCTACGAGCAGAGACCCAGTACTTC
CAINDRGSLRAETQYF
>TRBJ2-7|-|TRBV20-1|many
TGCAGTGCTAGAACATCGCTCGGATCCTACGAGCAGTACTTC
CSARTSLGSYEQYF
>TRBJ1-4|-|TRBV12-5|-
TGTGCCAGCAGTTTAGCAGGGTACGCGAACACCGGGGAGGGTGAAAAACTGTTTTTT
CASSLAGYANTGEGEKLFF
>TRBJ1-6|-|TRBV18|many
TGTGCCAGCTCATCGAGCTCCTATAATTCACCCCTCCACTTT
CASSSSSYNSPLHF
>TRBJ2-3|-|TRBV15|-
TGTGCCACCAGCAGCGAGTCCACGGGGGAAGGCACAGATACGCAGTATTTT
CATSSESTGEGTDTQYF
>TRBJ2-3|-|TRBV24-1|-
TGTGCTAGAACAGCCGGCATTGGGGTAGATACGCAGTATTTT
CARTAGIGVDTQYF
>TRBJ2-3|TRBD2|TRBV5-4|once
TGTGCCAGCAGCCCTAGCGGGGGGGCGCTTGGCACAGATACGCAGTATTTT
CASSPSGGALGTDTQYF
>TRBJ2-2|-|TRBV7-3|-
TGTGCCAGCAGCAAAGGTGGGACCGGGGAGCTGTTTTTT
CASSKGGTGELFF
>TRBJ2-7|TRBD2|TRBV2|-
TGTGCCAGCAGGGGACTAGCGGGAGAGGAGCAGTACTTC
CASRGLAGEEQYF
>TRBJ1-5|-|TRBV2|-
TGTGCCAGCAGGGCACAGGGAGCCTATAACAATCAGCCCCAGCATTTC
CASRAQGAYNNQPQHF
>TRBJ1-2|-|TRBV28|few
TGTGCCAGCAGTTTATTTGGCAGGTTAGGATATGGCTACACCTTC
CASSLFGRLGYGYTF
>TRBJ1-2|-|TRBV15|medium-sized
TGTGCCACCAGCGGACAAACGGGGGGCGTGGGCTACACCTTC
CATSGQTGGVGYTF
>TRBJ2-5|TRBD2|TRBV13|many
TGTGCCAGCAGCTTCTGGGCTAGCGGGGGGCAAGAGACCCAGTACTTC
CASSFWASGGQETQYF